This TCR beta chain was obtained from a study of blood T cell repertoires in COVID-19. In the study overall: From T cells, B-cell-depleted T cells, or PBMCs came the material, which was cDNA or gDNA.

Source study methods: Quantification of nucleated cells was approximated via reference gene primer amplification. Sequenced by immunoSEQ multiplex PCR; TCRdb stores in-frame clones only, minus some. V and J calls and clone size are copied from that table; D and trimming were computed from the DNA. The sample carries 65,000 to 75,000 clones, about nine tenths recorded once. Germline V CDR1 and CDR2: SEHNR, FQNEAQ (reference sequence). The V gene end was trimmed by 5 bases and the J gene end by 2 bases; junction bases not matched to a gene: 6. The CDR3 sequence is 14 residues long. This sequence joins TRBV7-9 and TRBJ2-7, with 7 bases matching TRBD1. This TCR was sampled from a human donor with active COVID-19. The donor label of this sample is uncertain. The sample was peripheral blood. This CDR3 reads CASSDTGTAYEQYF. CDR3 bases: TGTGCCAGCAGCGACACCGGGACAGCCTACGAGCAGTACTTC.